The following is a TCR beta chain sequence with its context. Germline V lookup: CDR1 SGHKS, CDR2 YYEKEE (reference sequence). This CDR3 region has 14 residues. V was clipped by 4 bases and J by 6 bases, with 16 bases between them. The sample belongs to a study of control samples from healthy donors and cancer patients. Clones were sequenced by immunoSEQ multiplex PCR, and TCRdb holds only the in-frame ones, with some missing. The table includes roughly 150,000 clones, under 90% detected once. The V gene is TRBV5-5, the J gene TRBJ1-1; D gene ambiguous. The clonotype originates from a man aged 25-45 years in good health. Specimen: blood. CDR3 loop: CASSASGSQAEAFF. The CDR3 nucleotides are TGTGCCAGCAGCGCTTCAGGATCTCAGGCTGAAGCTTTCTTT.